Sequencing of this T cell receptor beta chain was carried out in a study of blood T cell repertoires in COVID-19. TCRdb keeps only in-frame clones here, not all; method: immunoSEQ multiplex PCR. The data show some 40,000 clones, around nine tenths seen once. V lost 5 bases to trimming and J lost 4 bases, with 12 bases between them. The germline CDR1 and CDR2 sequences are SQVTM and ANQGSEA. CDR3 length: 13 amino acids. Material for sequencing was peripheral blood. This receptor was identified in a man between 65 and 85 years old with active COVID-19. The chain is built from TRBV29-1 and TRBJ2-1; possibly TRBD1 for D (6 bases). The CDR3 loop reads CSVLGGLYNEQFF. In DNA form, the CDR3 reads TGCAGCGTTCTAGGGGGATTATACAATGAGCAGTTCTTC.